This TCR beta chain came from a study of Ad26.COV2.S vaccination and SARS-CoV-2 variants. Background on the study: Donor participated within the Ad26.COV2.S arm of the COV1001 trial. In the study, Ad26.COV2.S was injected intramuscularly once, or twice 56 days apart. Broader study findings: Post-vaccination spike-specific CD8+ and CD4+ T cell responses reportedly had substantial breadth. Analyses that measured TCR breadth and depth may have underestimated total T cell responses.

CDR1 is MDHEN, CDR2 SYDVKM, per germline. The V end was cut by 11 bases, the J end by 0 bases, with 14 bases between. The CDR3 runs 14 residues. The repertoire was sequenced with immunoSEQ multiplex PCR; TCRdb's copy has only in-frame clones and lacks some. The repertoire holds hundreds of thousands of clones, about 88% seen once, with about 10% in the top ten. This clone has just one count. Its antigen is as yet unknown. The treatment denotes: about 20 received Ad26.COV2.S at low or high dose, single or two shots; about 5 received placebo; per-sample allocation not given. After the first vaccine or placebo injection, samples were drawn on day 63.

This rearrangement joins TRBV28 to TRBJ1-5; maybe TRBD1 (6 bases). The sequence was collected from a person between 18 and 65 years old who received the Ad26.COV2.S COVID-19 vaccine or a placebo. Sequencing was performed on peripheral blood, taken in a trial of Ad26.COV2.S vaccine versus placebo. Here the CDR3 DNA reads TGTGCCGGTTCGTACAGGGTTAGCAATCAGCCCCAGCATTTT. This codes for CAGSYRVSNQPQHF.